The 14 T cell receptor beta chains below were found in one sample sequenced in a study of shared clonotypes between healthy human individuals (dated by TCRdb to about 2020). The library was obtained by the immunoSEQ multiplex PCR assay. TCRdb mirrors the immuneACCESS table, restricted to in-frame sequences. Some clones are absent from its copies; in checked studies, under half trace to an unresolved V gene, and the reason for the others is unknown. Recorded for this sample are about 680,000 clones; approximately 73% of them occurred a single time. The ten largest make up around 1.8% of the sample. The sample comprised memory CD4+ T cells sorted from blood. In light of the paper, this sample's cell subset or site label describes: CD45RA-negative fraction. The receptors stem from a young woman in good health.

In its sample, this clone was seen once. The chain recombines TRBV29-1 with TRBJ2-5, with 9 bases aligning to TRBD2. Germline CDR1 is SQVTM and CDR2 is ANQGSEA. CDR3 length: 16 amino acids. V dropped 7 bases and J dropped 4; count of bases not matched to a gene: 16. The CDR3 here is CSGQLIAGALGETQYF. DNA of the CDR3: TGCAGCGGCCAACTGATAGCGGGAGCCTTGGGAGAGACCCAGTACTTC.

In nucleotides, the CDR3 is TGTGCCAGCAGTGATTGGAGACAGGGGGTCAATGAGCAGTTCTTC. Translated: CASSDWRQGVNEQFF. This chain joins TRBV2 and TRBJ2-1; 9 bases fit TRBD1. This CDR3 spans 15 amino acids. Germline CDR1 is SNHLY and CDR2 is FYNNEI. V lost 3 bases and J lost 6; bases outside the gene matches: 6.

There are a few counts of this clone. The CDR3 sequence is CASSTLAGGLTGELFF. CDR3 sequence (DNA): TGCGCCAGCAGCACTTTAGCGGGAGGGCTCACCGGGGAGCTGTTTTTT. J is TRBJ2-2 and V is TRBV5-1; 11 positions agree with TRBD2. This CDR3 spans 16 amino acids. With V trimmed by 4 bases and J by 4 bases, 6 bases remained unmatched. The germline V gene encodes CDR1 SGHRS and CDR2 YFSETQ.

The CDR3 coding sequence is TGCGCCAGCAGCCAGAGGGCCTTCGTACGATCCTACGAGCAGTACTTC. Protein: CASSQRAFVRSYEQYF. The chain has TRBV5-1 and TRBJ2-7; D is possibly TRBD2 (5 bases). CDR1 and CDR2 (germline): SGHRS, YFSETQ. The CDR3 sequence is 16 residues long. Deletions cut 4 bases from V and 1 base from J, with 18 bases between.

This chain links TRBV5-4 with TRBJ2-2, with D possibly matching TRBD2 (6 bases). V gave up 1 base and J gave up 6 bases, with 22 bases separating them. The CDR3 is 18 residues long. Germline values: CDR1 SGHNT, CDR2 YYREEE (reference sequence). This CDR3 reads CASSLLGGRVRVAGELFF. The DNA of the CDR3 is TGTGCCAGCAGCTTGCTGGGAGGTCGTGTTCGGGTGGCCGGGGAGCTGTTTTTT.

This clone was seen ten or more times. The CDR3 nucleotides read TGTGCCAGCAGGCCTTGGGGGCAGGGGAGCAATCAGCCCCAGCATTTT. This sequence encodes CASRPWGQGSNQPQHF. V and J are TRBV27 and TRBJ1-5; weak D call: TRBD1 (6 bases). CDR3 length: 16 residues. Germline CDR1 MNHEY, CDR2 SMNVEV (reference sequence). V was clipped by 6 bases and J by 1 base, with 16 bases between them.

The chain employs TRBV6-1 and TRBJ2-7, with D possibly called TRBD1 or TRBD2 (6 bases each). CDR3 length: 13 amino acids. V was pared by 8 bases and J by 4 bases, with 15 bases between. Germline V gene sequence: CDR1 MNHNS, CDR2 SASEGT. The CDR3 nucleotides read TGTGCCAGCGGGGGGCAGGGGCTGTACGAGCAGTACTTC. It yields the protein CASGGQGLYEQYF.

The chain is built from TRBV29-1 and TRBJ1-2; tentatively, D is TRBD1 (6 bases). V was clipped by 4 bases and J by 7 bases, with 16 bases between them. The CDR3 consists of 13 residues. The germline V gene has CDR1 SQVTM and CDR2 ANQGSEA. CDR3 DNA: TGCAGCGTTGTAAAGGGGGGGGAGAGTGGCTACACCTTC. Translated, it gives CSVVKGGESGYTF.

This clone was seen a handful of times. The J gene is TRBJ1-2, the V gene TRBV30; D is perhaps TRBD1 (5 bases). The CDR3 is made up of 16 amino acids. From germline, CDR1 is GTSNPN and CDR2 SVGIG (reference sequence). The CDR3 spells CAYPPGPIPRDYGYTF. The CDR3 DNA follows: TGTGCTTATCCCCCGGGACCCATACCCCGGGACTATGGCTACACCTTC.

This clone has just one count. V and J are TRBV19 and TRBJ2-7, with D possibly TRBD2 on 6 matching bases. Trimming removed 5 bases at V and 0 bases at J, with 14 bases between. Germline CDR1 reads LNHDA; CDR2 reads SQIVND (reference sequence). This CDR3 comprises 15 residues. This chain's CDR3 is CASSVSGWSSYEQYF. In DNA, the CDR3 is TGTGCCAGTAGTGTAAGCGGGTGGAGCTCCTACGAGCAGTACTTC.

The chain uses TRBV29-1 and TRBJ2-2; the D is unclear. The CDR3 has 13 residues. Germline assignment: CDR1 SQVTM and CDR2 ANQGSEA. Trimming took off 7 bases at V and 5 bases at J, with 14 bases between the two ends. The CDR3, as DNA: TGCAGCGCGGATACTGGTTTTACCGGGGAGCTGTTTTTT. This gives the protein CSADTGFTGELFF.

The gene calls are TRBV25-1 and TRBJ1-2, with D maybe TRBD1 (6 bases). Trimming shortened V by 2 bases and J by 4 bases, and 8 bases separated the two germline ends. The CDR3 spans 13 residues. CDR1 and CDR2 from the germline V gene are MGHDK and SYGVNS. The CDR3 coding sequence is TGTGCCAGCAGTGAAGGACAGACCTATGGCTACACCTTC. Its translation: CASSEGQTYGYTF.

This clone was picked up many times. The chain is built from TRBV6-1 and TRBJ1-2; 10 nucleotides match TRBD1. The CDR3 contains 15 residues. The junction had 9 bases not matched to a gene; V was cut back by 5 bases and J by 6 bases. The germline CDR1 and CDR2 sequences are MNHNS and SASEGT. The CDR3 nucleotides are TGTGCCAGCAGTATGGGACAGGGGTTACCCAATGGCTACACCTTC. Its protein is CASSMGQGLPNGYTF.

The rearrangement uses TRBV28 and TRBJ2-5; TRBD1 or TRBD2 may be the D gene (6 bases each). The V end was cut by 6 bases, the J end by 5 bases, with 16 bases between. In germline, CDR1 is MDHEN, CDR2 SYDVKM. This CDR3 is built from 14 residues. The CDR3 spells CASREMGGLETQYF. The CDR3, as DNA: TGTGCCAGCAGAGAGATGGGGGGCCTGGAGACCCAGTACTTC. The full variable domain, its missing parts supplied by reference TRBV28 and TRBJ2-5, is DVKVTQSSRYLVKRTGEKVFLECVQDMDHENMFWYRQDPGLGLRLIYFSYDVKMKEKGDIPEGYSVSREKKERFSLILESASTNQTSMYLCASREMGGLETQYFGPGTRLLVL.